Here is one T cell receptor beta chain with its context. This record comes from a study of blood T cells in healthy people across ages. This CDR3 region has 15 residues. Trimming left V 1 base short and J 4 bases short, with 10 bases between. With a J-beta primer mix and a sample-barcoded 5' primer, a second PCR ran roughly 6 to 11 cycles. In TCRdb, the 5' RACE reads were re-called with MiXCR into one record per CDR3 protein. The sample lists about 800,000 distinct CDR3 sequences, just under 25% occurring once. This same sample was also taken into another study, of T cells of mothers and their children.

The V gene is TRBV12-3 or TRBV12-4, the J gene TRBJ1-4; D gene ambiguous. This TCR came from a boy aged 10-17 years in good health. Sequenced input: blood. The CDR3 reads CASSLGRRNNEKLFF. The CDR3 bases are TGTGCCAGCAGTTTAGGTCGACGGAATAATGAAAAACTGTTTTTT.